These 12 T cell receptor beta chains came from one sample sequenced in a study of human T cells and chemical hapten exposure. Via MiXCR, TCRdb re-called the RACE reads, giving one row per CDR3 protein. Of about 110,000 distinct CDR3 sequences in the sample, roughly 12% were seen once. The time point: pre-sensitization, week 0. Indicated treatment: therapeutic diphenylcyclopropenone sensitization with weekly scalp DPC. The material was whole blood, obtained in connection with sensitization to the hapten diphenylcyclopropenone (DPC). All receptors derive from a woman between 45 and 65 years old with alopecia areata. Some clones in this sample may be carry-over from other donors' samples.

The chain combines TRBV11-2 with TRBJ1-2, with a possible D match to TRBD1 (6 bases). CDR3 length: 13 amino acids. Germline-derived CDR1 and CDR2 are SGHAT and FQNNGV. Between the trimmed V and J ends, which lost 3 bases and 8 bases, there was a span of 13 bases. CDR3 loop: CASSFDRKRGYTF. The CDR3 DNA follows: TGTGCCAGCAGCTTTGACAGGAAGAGGGGCTACACCTTC.

This clonotype came up many times. The gene calls are TRBV6-5 and TRBJ2-1; 7 bases map to TRBD2. V lost 5 bases to trimming and J lost 1 base; unmatched junction nucleotides: 11. The CDR3 extends over 17 amino acids. CDR1 and CDR2 from the germline V gene are MNHEY and SVGAGI. CDR3 in DNA: TGTGCCAGCAGTCGATCGATTACTAGCGTGTCCTACAATGAGCAGTTCTTC. Protein sequence: CASSRSITSVSYNEQFF.

This clonotype showed up just a few times. This chain links TRBV25-1 with TRBJ1-2; TRBD1 matches 8 bases. There are 15 residues in the CDR3. Germline lookup yields CDR1 MGHDK and CDR2 SYGVNS. The J segment lost 4 bases and the V segment lost 1 base, leaving 5 bases of the junction unmatched. CDR3 nucleotides: TGTGCCAGCAGTGAATTGGGGACAGGCGCCTATGGCTACACCTTC. Its translation: CASSELGTGAYGYTF.

A few counts support this clonotype. The V gene is TRBV4-3, the J gene TRBJ2-1; 8 bases agree with TRBD1. The germline CDR1 and CDR2 sequences are LGHNA and YSLEER. The CDR3 contains 16 residues. V lost 1 base to trimming and J lost 10 bases; unmatched junction nucleotides: 12. The chain's CDR3 is CASSQGGSGGPREQFF. Here the CDR3 DNA reads TGCGCCAGCAGCCAAGGTGGGTCAGGGGGCCCAAGGGAGCAGTTCTTC.

The chain carries TRBV18 and TRBJ2-7; D uncertain. The CDR3 extends over 15 amino acids. V lost 0 bases and J 3 bases, leaving 12 bases between the germline ends. Looked up from germline, CDR1 is KGHSH and CDR2 is LQKENI. The chain's CDR3 is CASSPPNGFYYEQYF. CDR3 DNA sequence: TGTGCCAGCTCACCACCGAACGGGTTCTACTACGAGCAGTACTTC.

This clonotype showed up many times. The V call is TRBV20-1, the J call TRBJ1-1; D possibly corresponds to TRBD1 (6 bases). This CDR3 region has 13 residues. The V and J ends lost 4 bases and 0 bases respectively, with 9 bases between them. CDR1 is DFQATT and CDR2 is SNEGSKA in the germline V gene (reference sequence). The CDR3 DNA reads as TGCAGTGCTACTTGGACAGTGAACACTGAAGCTTTCTTT. Its translation is CSATWTVNTEAFF.

At least ten counts were recorded for this clonotype. The V and J genes are TRBV29-1 and TRBJ1-2; 7 positions agree with TRBD1. This CDR3 has 14 amino acids. With V trimmed by 3 bases and J by 1 base, 5 bases remained unmatched. The germline V gene has CDR1 SQVTM and CDR2 ANQGSEA. CDR3 in amino acids: CSVDQHRGNYGYTF. CDR3 sequence (DNA): TGCAGCGTTGACCAACACAGGGGTAACTATGGCTACACCTTC.

This clonotype was observed a handful of times. The gene calls are TRBV18 and TRBJ2-5; weak D call: TRBD2 (6 bases). The ends were cut back, 6 bases at V and 2 bases at J, with 16 bases in the middle. The CDR3 loop spans 15 amino acids. The V gene's germline CDR1 is KGHSH and CDR2 LQKENI. The CDR3 bases are TGTGCCAGCTCTGGTCCGGGGGATCGGCAAGAGACCCAGTACTTC. It yields the protein CASSGPGDRQETQYF.

This clonotype has a count of ten or more. The genes are TRBV4-3 and TRBJ2-3; 10 positions match TRBD2. The V and J ends lost 1 base and 3 bases, in that order; junction bases with no gene match: 4. CDR1 LGHNA and CDR2 YSLEER come from the germline V gene. This CDR3 contains 16 residues. The CDR3 protein is CASSQVSSGGTDTQYF. The CDR3 DNA reads TGCGCCAGCAGCCAAGTTTCTAGCGGGGGTACAGATACGCAGTATTTT.

This clonotype has a handful of counts. This sequence joins TRBV7-9 and TRBJ1-6; D remains ambiguous. The length of the CDR3 is 14 residues. V was cut by 1 base and J by 7 bases, with 8 bases left in between. Germline values: CDR1 SEHNR, CDR2 FQNEAQ (reference sequence). CDR3 coding DNA: TGTGCCAGCAGCTTAGAACAGACAAATTCACCCCTCCACTTT. Protein product: CASSLEQTNSPLHF.

This clonotype was detected many times. The J gene is TRBJ2-7, the V gene TRBV27; 8 nucleotides agree with TRBD1. J was trimmed by 6 bases and V by 3 bases; bases with no gene match: 7. CDR3 size: 14 residues. Germline assignment: CDR1 MNHEY and CDR2 SMNVEV (reference sequence). The CDR3 spells CASSLAQGDTEQYF. The DNA for the CDR3 is TGTGCCAGCAGTTTGGCACAGGGGGATACCGAGCAGTACTTC.

There are a few counts of this clonotype. The chain employs TRBV25-1 and TRBJ2-3, with D possibly being TRBD2 (6 bases). Trimming removed 4 bases at V and 2 bases at J, with 13 bases between. The CDR3 has 15 residues. Germline V lookup: CDR1 MGHDK, CDR2 SYGVNS. CDR3 protein: CASSVSADYTDTQYF. The DNA of the CDR3 is TGTGCCAGCAGTGTATCCGCGGACTACACAGATACGCAGTATTTT.